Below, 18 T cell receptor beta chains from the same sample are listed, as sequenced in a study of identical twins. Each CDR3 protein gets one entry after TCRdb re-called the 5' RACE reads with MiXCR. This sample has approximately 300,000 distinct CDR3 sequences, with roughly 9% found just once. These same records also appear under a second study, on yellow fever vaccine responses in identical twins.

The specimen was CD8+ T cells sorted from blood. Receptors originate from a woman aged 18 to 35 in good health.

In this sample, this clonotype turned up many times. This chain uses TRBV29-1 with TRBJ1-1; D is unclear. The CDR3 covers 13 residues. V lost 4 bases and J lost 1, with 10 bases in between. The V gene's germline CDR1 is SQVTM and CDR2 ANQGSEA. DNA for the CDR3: TGCAGCGTTGTATGGGAGGGGAACACTGAAGCTTTCTTT. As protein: CSVVWEGNTEAFF.

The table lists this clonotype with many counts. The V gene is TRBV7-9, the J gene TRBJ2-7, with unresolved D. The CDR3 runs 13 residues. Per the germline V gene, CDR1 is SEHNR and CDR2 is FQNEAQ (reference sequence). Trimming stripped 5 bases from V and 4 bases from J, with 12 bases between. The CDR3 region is CASSSTLAYEQYF. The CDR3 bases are TGTGCCAGCAGCAGCACGTTGGCGTACGAGCAGTACTTC.

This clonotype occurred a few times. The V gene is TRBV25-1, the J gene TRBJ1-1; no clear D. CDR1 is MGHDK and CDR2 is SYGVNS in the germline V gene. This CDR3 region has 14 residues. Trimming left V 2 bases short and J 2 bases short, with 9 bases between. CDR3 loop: CASSESKSNTEAFF. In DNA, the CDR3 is TGTGCCAGCAGTGAAAGCAAGAGCAACACTGAAGCTTTCTTT. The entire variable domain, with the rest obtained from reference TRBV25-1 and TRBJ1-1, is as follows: EADIYQTPRYLVIGTGKKITLECSQTMGHDKMYWYQQDPGMELHLIHYSYGVNSTEKGDLSSESTVSRIRTEHFPLTLESARPSHTSQYLCASSESKSNTEAFFGQGTRLTVV.

The CDR3 DNA follows: TGTGCCACCAGCAAAGTGAGCTCCTATAATTCACCCCTCCACTTT. As protein: CATSKVSSYNSPLHF. The rearrangement uses TRBV15 and TRBJ1-6; D not certain. V dropped 4 bases and J dropped 0 bases, with 7 bases sitting between them. This CDR3 has 15 residues. Germline-derived CDR1 and CDR2 are LNHNV and YYDKDF (reference sequence).

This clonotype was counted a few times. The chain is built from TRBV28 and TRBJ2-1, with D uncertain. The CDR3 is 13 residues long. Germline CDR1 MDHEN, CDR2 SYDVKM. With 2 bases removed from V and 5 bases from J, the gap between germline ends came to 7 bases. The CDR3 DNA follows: TGTGCCAGCAGTTTAGCTAGAAACAATGAGCAGTTCTTC. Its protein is CASSLARNNEQFF.

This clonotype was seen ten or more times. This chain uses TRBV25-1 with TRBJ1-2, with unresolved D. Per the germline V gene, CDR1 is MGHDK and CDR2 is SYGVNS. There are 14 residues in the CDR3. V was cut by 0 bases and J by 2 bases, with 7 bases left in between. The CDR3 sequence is CASSEYIDNYGYTF. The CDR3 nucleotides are TGTGCCAGCAGTGAATATATAGACAACTATGGCTACACCTTC.

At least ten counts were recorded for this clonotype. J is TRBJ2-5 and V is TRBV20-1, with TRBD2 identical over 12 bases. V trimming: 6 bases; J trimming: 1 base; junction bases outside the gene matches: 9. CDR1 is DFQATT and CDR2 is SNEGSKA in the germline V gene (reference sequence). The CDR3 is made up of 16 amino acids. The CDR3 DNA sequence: TGCAGTGCCATGACTAGCGGGGGCGTACTCCAAGAGACCCAGTACTTC. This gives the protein CSAMTSGGVLQETQYF.

CDR3 amino acids: CASSLYPPYEQYF. Here the CDR3 DNA reads TGTGCCAGCAGTTTATACCCCCCCTACGAGCAGTACTTC. The chain employs TRBV27 and TRBJ2-7; D not resolved. Germline V gives CDR1 MNHEY, CDR2 SMNVEV (reference sequence). The CDR3 has 13 residues. Trimming shortened V by 1 base and J by 2 bases, and 6 bases separated the two germline ends.

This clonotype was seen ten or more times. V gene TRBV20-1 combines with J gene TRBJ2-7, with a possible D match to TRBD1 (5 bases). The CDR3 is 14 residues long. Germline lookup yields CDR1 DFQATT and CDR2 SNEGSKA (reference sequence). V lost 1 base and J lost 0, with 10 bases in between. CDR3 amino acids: CSARVARASYEQYF. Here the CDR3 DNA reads TGCAGTGCTAGAGTCGCCAGGGCCTCCTACGAGCAGTACTTC.

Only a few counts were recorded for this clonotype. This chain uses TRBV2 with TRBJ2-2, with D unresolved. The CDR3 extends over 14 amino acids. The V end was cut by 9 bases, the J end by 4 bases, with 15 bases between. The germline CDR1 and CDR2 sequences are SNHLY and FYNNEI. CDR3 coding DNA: TGTGCCAGTGACAAGAGTCCCAGCACCGGGGAGCTGTTTTTT. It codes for CASDKSPSTGELFF.

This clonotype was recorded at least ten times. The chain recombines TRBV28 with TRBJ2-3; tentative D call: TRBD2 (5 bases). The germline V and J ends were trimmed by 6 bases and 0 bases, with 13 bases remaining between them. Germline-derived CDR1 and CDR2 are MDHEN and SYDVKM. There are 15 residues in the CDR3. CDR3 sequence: CASRPLASSTDTQYF. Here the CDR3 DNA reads TGTGCCAGCAGGCCCCTAGCATCTAGCACAGATACGCAGTATTTT.

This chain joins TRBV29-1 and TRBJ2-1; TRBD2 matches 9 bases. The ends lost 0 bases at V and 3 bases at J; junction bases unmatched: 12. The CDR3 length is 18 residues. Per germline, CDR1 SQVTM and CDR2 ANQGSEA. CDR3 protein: CSVEDDGVAGAFYNEQFF. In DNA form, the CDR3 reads TGCAGCGTTGAAGATGACGGGGTAGCGGGAGCTTTCTACAATGAGCAGTTCTTC.

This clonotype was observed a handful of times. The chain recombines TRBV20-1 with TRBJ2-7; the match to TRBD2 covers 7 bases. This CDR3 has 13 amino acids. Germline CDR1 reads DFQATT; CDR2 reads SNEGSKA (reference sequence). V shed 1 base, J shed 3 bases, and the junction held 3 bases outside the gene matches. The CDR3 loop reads CSARVPSGYEQYF. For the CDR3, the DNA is TGCAGTGCTAGAGTCCCTAGCGGCTACGAGCAGTACTTC.

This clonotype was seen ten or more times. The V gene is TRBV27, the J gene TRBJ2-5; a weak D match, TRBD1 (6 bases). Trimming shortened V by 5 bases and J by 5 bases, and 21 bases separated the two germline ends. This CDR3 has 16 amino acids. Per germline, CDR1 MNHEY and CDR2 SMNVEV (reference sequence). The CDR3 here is CASSQGSGGYMETQYF. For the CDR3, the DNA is TGTGCCAGCAGTCAGGGGTCCGGCGGGTATATGGAGACCCAGTACTTC.

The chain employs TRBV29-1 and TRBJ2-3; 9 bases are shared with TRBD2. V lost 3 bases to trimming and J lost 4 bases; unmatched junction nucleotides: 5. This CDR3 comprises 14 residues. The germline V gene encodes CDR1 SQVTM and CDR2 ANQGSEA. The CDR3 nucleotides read TGCAGCGTTGATCGGGGACTAGCTGCAGATACGCAGTATTTT. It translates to CSVDRGLAADTQYF.

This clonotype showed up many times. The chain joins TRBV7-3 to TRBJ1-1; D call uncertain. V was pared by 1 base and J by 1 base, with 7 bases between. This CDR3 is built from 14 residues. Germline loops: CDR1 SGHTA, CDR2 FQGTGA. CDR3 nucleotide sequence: TGTGCCAGCAGCTTAAGTAGTGGGAACACTGAAGCTTTCTTT. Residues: CASSLSSGNTEAFF. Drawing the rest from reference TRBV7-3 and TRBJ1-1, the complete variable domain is GAGVSQTPSNKVTEKGKYVELRCDPISGHTALYWYRQSLGQGPEFLIYFQGTGAADDSGLPNDRFFAVRPEGSVSTLKIQRTERGDSAVYLCASSLSSGNTEAFFGQGTRLTVV.

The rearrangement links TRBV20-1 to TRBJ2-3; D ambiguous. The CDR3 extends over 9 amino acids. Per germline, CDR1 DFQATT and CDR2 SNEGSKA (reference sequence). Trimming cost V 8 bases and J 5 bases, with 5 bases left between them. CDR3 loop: CSSVDTQYF. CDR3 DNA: TGCAGTTCCGTAGATACGCAGTATTTT.

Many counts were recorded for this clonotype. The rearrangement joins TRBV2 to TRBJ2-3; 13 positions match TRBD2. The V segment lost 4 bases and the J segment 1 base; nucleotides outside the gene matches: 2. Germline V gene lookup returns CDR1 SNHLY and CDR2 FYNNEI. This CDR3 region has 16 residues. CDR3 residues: CASSGTSGSGTDTQYF. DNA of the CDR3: TGTGCCAGCAGTGGGACTAGCGGGAGCGGCACAGATACGCAGTATTTT.